This T cell receptor beta chain appears in the sequencing data of a study of blood T cell repertoires in COVID-19. Study overall: T cells, B-cell-depleted T cells, or PBMCs supplied cDNA or gDNA.

In the study's own analysis: Amplification from reference gene primers served as the basis for estimated nucleated cell counts. Measured with immunoSEQ multiplex PCR; TCRdb has only the in-frame clones, and not every one. Clonal size and the V and J genes are those of that table, whereas D and trimming came from the DNA. The sample includes 100,000 or so clones, about 85% of them seen just once. This CDR3 spans 14 amino acids. Germline loops: CDR1 SGDLS, CDR2 YYNGEE. The ends were cut back, 1 base at V and 5 bases at J, with 10 bases in the middle. Source material: peripheral blood. V and J are TRBV9 and TRBJ2-1; D is perhaps TRBD2 (6 bases). This clonotype was sampled from a woman between 65 and 79 years old with active or convalescent COVID-19. The CDR3 sequence: CASSVMEGNNEQFF. CDR3 DNA sequence: TGTGCCAGCAGCGTAATGGAGGGTAACAATGAGCAGTTCTTC.